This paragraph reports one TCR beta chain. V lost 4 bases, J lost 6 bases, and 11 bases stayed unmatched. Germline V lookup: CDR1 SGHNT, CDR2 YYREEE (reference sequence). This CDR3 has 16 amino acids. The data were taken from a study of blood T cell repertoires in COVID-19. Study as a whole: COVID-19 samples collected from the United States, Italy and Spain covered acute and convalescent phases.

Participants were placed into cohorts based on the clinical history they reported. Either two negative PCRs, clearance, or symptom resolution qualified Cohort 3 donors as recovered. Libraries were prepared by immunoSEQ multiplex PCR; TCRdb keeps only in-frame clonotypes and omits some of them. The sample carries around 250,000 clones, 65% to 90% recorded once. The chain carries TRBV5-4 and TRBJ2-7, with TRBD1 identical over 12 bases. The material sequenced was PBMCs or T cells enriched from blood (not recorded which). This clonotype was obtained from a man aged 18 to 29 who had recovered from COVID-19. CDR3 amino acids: CASSPRDRGLLSEQYF. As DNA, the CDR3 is TGTGCCAGCAGCCCCCGGGACAGGGGGCTTCTAAGCGAGCAGTACTTC.